The 8 T cell receptor beta chains in this list originate from one sample, sequenced in a study of T cells in Graves' hyperthyroidism and ophthalmopathy. The TCR beta CDR3 regions underwent amplification using RNA transcripts as the source. During a first-round RT-PCR of the TCR CDR3, the HTBI primer set was used. TCRdb independently ran MiXCR on the multiplex PCR reads; one entry per CDR3 protein. The sample yields around 400,000 distinct CDR3 sequences, 13% to 15% seen once. The sample taken for sequencing was blood. The receptors stem from a woman aged 60-70 years with Graves' ophthalmopathy.

This clonotype has ten or more counts. V gene TRBV5-1 combines with J gene TRBJ2-5, with 10 bases identical to TRBD2. This CDR3 is 14 amino acids long. Germline CDR1 and CDR2: SGHRS and YFSETQ. Trimming cost V 4 bases and J 3 bases; bases outside gene matches: 3. The CDR3 nucleotides read TGCGCCAGCAGCCCCCTAGCGGGGGAAGAGACCCAGTACTTC. Its translation: CASSPLAGEETQYF. Full variable domain (remainder filled in from reference TRBV5-1 and TRBJ2-5): KAGVTQTPRYLIKTRGQQVTLSCSPISGHRSVSWYQQTPGQGLQFLFEYFSETQRNKGNFPGRFSGRQFSNSRSEMNVSTLELGDSALYLCASSPLAGEETQYFGPGTRLLVL.

This clonotype was recorded at least ten times. The rearrangement links TRBV3-1 to TRBJ2-1; no clear D. CDR1 is LGHDT, CDR2 YNNKEL, per germline (reference sequence). V lost 0 bases and J 13 bases, leaving 13 bases between the germline ends. The CDR3 has 13 residues. The CDR3 nucleotides are TGTGCCAGCAGCCAAGATCAGGTGCTCAGCCAGTTCTTC. It codes for CASSQDQVLSQFF.

A note on this clonotype: A read error may explain this, as a much larger clone is one base away. The rearrangement uses TRBV6-1 and TRBJ2-7; 8 bases fit TRBD1. Germline CDR1 is MNHNS and CDR2 is SASEGT. The CDR3 totals 17 residues. CDR3 DNA: TGTGCCAGCAGTGAAGCGTTATTGGACAGGGTGATCTACGAGCAGTGCTTC. It is translated as CASSEALLDRVIYEQCF.

This clonotype was recorded at least ten times. This chain links TRBV2 with TRBJ2-5; the D gene could be TRBD1 or TRBD2 (6 bases each). The ends were cut back, 5 bases at V and 0 bases at J, with 13 bases in the middle. Germline V gene data show CDR1 as SNHLY and CDR2 as FYNNEI. The CDR3 extends over 15 amino acids. CDR3 nucleotides: TGTGCCAGCAGTATCGTAGGGGGGTACCAAGAGACCCAGTACTTC. This translates into CASSIVGGYQETQYF. Full variable domain (remainder filled in from reference TRBV2 and TRBJ2-5): EPEVTQTPSHQVTQMGQEVILRCVPISNHLYFYWYRQILGQKVEFLVSFYNNEISEKSEIFDDQFSVERPDGSNFTLKIRSTKLEDSAMYFCASSIVGGYQETQYFGPGTRLLVL.

This clonotype was seen more than once but under ten times. The chain joins TRBV4-1 to TRBJ2-2; D gene unclear. The CDR3 has 12 amino acids. The ends were cut back, 7 bases at V and 0 bases at J, with 3 bases in the middle. CDR1 and CDR2 from the germline V gene are MGHRA and YSYEKL. CDR3 amino acids: CASTPNTGELFF. The CDR3 coding sequence is TGCGCCAGCACCCCGAACACCGGGGAGCTGTTTTTT.

This clonotype was counted ten times or more. This chain links TRBV7-9 with TRBJ2-7, with D possibly being TRBD1 (6 bases). CDR3 size: 17 residues. V shed 8 bases and J shed 0 bases, with 23 bases lying between them. Germline CDR1 is SEHNR and CDR2 is FQNEAQ (reference sequence). The CDR3 region has the DNA TGTGCCAGCGGCGTTGGGCCAAGACAGGCCTCCTCCTACGAGCAGTACTTC. Translation gives CASGVGPRQASSYEQYF.

The chain carries TRBV24-1 and TRBJ2-2; 8 nucleotides line up with TRBD1. The length of the CDR3 is 17 residues. V lost 3 bases and J lost 5; bases outside the gene matches: 10. In germline, CDR1 is KGHDR, CDR2 SFDVKD. For the CDR3, the DNA is TGTGCCACCAGTGATCCTAGGGACAGGAGAGGGACCGGGGAGCTGTTTTTT. Amino acids: CATSDPRDRRGTGELFF.

This clonotype has a count of ten or more. This chain joins TRBV7-2 and TRBJ2-2; TRBD1 matches at 7 bases. The ends lost 5 bases at V and 2 bases at J; junction bases unmatched: 8. Per the germline V gene, CDR1 is SGHTA and CDR2 is FQGNSA. This CDR3 is 16 amino acids long. CDR3 protein: CASSQQGPINTGELFF. The CDR3 DNA reads as TGTGCCAGCAGCCAACAGGGGCCTATAAACACCGGGGAGCTGTTTTTT.